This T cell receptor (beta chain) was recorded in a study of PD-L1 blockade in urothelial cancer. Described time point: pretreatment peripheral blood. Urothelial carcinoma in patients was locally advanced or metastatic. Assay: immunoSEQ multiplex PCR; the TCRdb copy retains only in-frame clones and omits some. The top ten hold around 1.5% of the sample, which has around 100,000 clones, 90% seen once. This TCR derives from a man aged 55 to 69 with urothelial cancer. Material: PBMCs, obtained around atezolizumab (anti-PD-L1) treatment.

DNA of the CDR3: TGTGGTAGTGGGCGGACAGCCAACACCGGGGAGCTGTTTTTT. It is translated as CGSGRTANTGELFF. This chain links TRBV6-6 with TRBJ2-2; TRBD1 is a possible D gene (6 bases). The CDR3 totals 14 residues. Germline-derived CDR1 and CDR2 are MNHNY and SVGAGI (reference sequence).